The T cell receptor beta chain under discussion was sequenced for a study of neurological immune-mediated disorders. TCRdb fed the 5' RACE reads into MiXCR, producing one record per CDR3 protein. The data contain 120,000 or so distinct CDR3 sequences, about 3.2% of them singletons. 2 million unsorted PBMCs were stored in RNAlater at -80 °C before RNA extraction. Ten or more counts support this clonotype. The antigen remains undetermined. Study-wide points: There was no clinical or MRI feature that was associated with the multiple sclerosis repertoire cluster. HTLV-1-associated myelopathy displayed the greatest TCR clonal expansion, and multiple sclerosis exhibited the smallest, lower than that of healthy controls. None of the CDR3 amino acid sequences of expanded clones were shared across subjects, and this suggested private repertoires in all groups.

The CDR3 loop spans 16 amino acids. Germline CDR1 is SEHNR and CDR2 is FQNEAQ (reference sequence). V was shortened by 3 bases and J by 13 bases, with 22 bases between the two germline ends. This clonotype was obtained from a woman in her 30s with multiple sclerosis. Sequences were obtained from PBMCs. This chain uses TRBV7-9 with TRBJ1-6; D gene unclear. The CDR3 sequence: CASSLRTPISKDPLHF. The CDR3 nucleotides read TGTGCCAGCAGCTTGCGGACGCCCATTTCCAAGGATCCCCTCCACTTT.